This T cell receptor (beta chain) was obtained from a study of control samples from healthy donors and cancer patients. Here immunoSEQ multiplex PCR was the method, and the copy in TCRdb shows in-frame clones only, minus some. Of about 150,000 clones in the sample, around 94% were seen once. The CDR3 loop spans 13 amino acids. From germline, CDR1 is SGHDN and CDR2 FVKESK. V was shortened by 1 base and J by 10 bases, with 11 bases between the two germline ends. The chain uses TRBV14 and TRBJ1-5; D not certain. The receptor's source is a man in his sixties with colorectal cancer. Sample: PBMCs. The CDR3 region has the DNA TGTGCCAGCAGCCAAGGGCCCCCTAGTCCCCAGCATTTT. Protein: CASSQGPPSPQHF.